Listed below are T cell receptor beta chains from one sample, sequenced in a study of Tregs in tolerant kidney transplant recipients. Profiling relied on immunoSEQ multiplex PCR, and the TCRdb table lists in-frame clones only, not all of them. The sample gives 1,500 to 2,000 clones, roughly 52% of which show up once; 22% is in the top ten. These TCRs are of unknown antigen specificity. Sequencing used Tregs from blood cultured with allogeneic cells. These receptors came from a human donor in good health. Both conserved end residues are part of each CDR3. The order of the fields is D gene, CDR3 length, V gene, clone size, J gene, CDR3 protein, CDR3 DNA. The D gene is left open where the match is weak. Some rows have no size entry. The others give once, few or many, or a class for an expanded clone.

D gene: TRBD2; CDR3 length: 13; V gene: TRBV2; clone size: few; J gene: TRBJ2-1; CDR3 protein: CASSGGGYNEQFF; CDR3 DNA: TGTGCCAGCAGTGGGGGAGGGTACAATGAGCAGTTCTTC
D gene: TRBD1; CDR3 length: 14; V gene: TRBV5-1; clone size: medium-sized; J gene: TRBJ2-7; CDR3 protein: CASSQDRASNEQYF; CDR3 DNA: TGCGCCAGCAGCCAGGACAGGGCCTCGAACGAGCAGTACTTC
D gene: TRBD1; CDR3 length: 16; V gene: TRBV7-2; clone size: .; J gene: TRBJ1-1; CDR3 protein: CASSSRRGQGNTEAFF; CDR3 DNA: TGTGCCAGCAGCTCCCGACGGGGACAGGGGAACACTGAAGCTTTCTTT
D gene: .; CDR3 length: 13; V gene: TRBV7-6; clone size: .; J gene: TRBJ2-2; CDR3 protein: CASSPGPAGELFF; CDR3 DNA: TGTGCCAGCAGCCCAGGGCCGGCCGGGGAGCTGTTTTTT
D gene: TRBD2; CDR3 length: 14; V gene: TRBV7-2; clone size: medium-sized; J gene: TRBJ2-3; CDR3 protein: CASSPRGYTDTQYF; CDR3 DNA: TGTGCCAGCAGCCCGCGGGGGTACACAGATACGCAGTATTTT
D gene: TRBD2; CDR3 length: 17; V gene: TRBV5-1; clone size: once; J gene: TRBJ2-3; CDR3 protein: CASSLGAAGGPVDTQYF; CDR3 DNA: TGCGCCAGCAGCTTGGGAGCGGCGGGGGGGCCAGTAGATACGCAGTATTTT
D gene: .; CDR3 length: 12; V gene: TRBV5-1; clone size: .; J gene: TRBJ1-6; CDR3 protein: CASSGQNSPLHF; CDR3 DNA: TGCGCCAGCAGCGGACAGAATTCACCCCTCCACTTT
D gene: .; CDR3 length: 14; V gene: TRBV18; clone size: few; J gene: TRBJ1-1; CDR3 protein: CASSPSRAGTEAFF; CDR3 DNA: TGTGCCAGCTCACCTAGTAGGGCTGGGACTGAAGCTTTCTTT
D gene: TRBD1; CDR3 length: 18; V gene: TRBV27; clone size: few; J gene: TRBJ2-7; CDR3 protein: CASSRPTGGVFRVYEQYF; CDR3 DNA: TGTGCCAGCAGTAGACCGACAGGGGGCGTATTCAGGGTCTACGAGCAGTACTTC
D gene: TRBD2; CDR3 length: 13; V gene: TRBV5-7; clone size: once; J gene: TRBJ2-7; CDR3 protein: CASSLGEGYEQYF; CDR3 DNA: TGTGCCAGCAGCTTGGGGGAGGGCTACGAGCAGTACTTC
D gene: TRBD1; CDR3 length: 13; V gene: TRBV6-1; clone size: .; J gene: TRBJ2-2; CDR3 protein: CASSVQGTGELFF; CDR3 DNA: TGTGCCAGCAGTGTACAGGGGACCGGGGAGCTGTTTTTT
D gene: .; CDR3 length: 14; V gene: TRBV2; clone size: .; J gene: TRBJ1-1; CDR3 protein: CASRYPMGNTEAFF; CDR3 DNA: TGTGCCAGCCGCTACCCCATGGGGAACACTGAAGCTTTCTTT
D gene: .; CDR3 length: 14; V gene: TRBV7-2; clone size: .; J gene: TRBJ2-7; CDR3 protein: CASSGRLGPYEQYF; CDR3 DNA: TGTGCCAGCAGCGGCCGACTAGGTCCCTACGAGCAGTACTTC
D gene: .; CDR3 length: 12; V gene: TRBV6-6; clone size: .; J gene: TRBJ2-5; CDR3 protein: CASREGLETQYF; CDR3 DNA: TGTGCCAGCAGAGAGGGCTTGGAGACCCAGTACTTC
D gene: .; CDR3 length: 15; V gene: TRBV9; clone size: few; J gene: TRBJ1-2; CDR3 protein: CASSPWGRQGDGYTF; CDR3 DNA: TGTGCCAGCAGCCCGTGGGGAAGGCAGGGAGATGGCTACACCTTC
D gene: TRBD1; CDR3 length: 14; V gene: TRBV5-1; clone size: .; J gene: TRBJ1-1; CDR3 protein: CASSLGDRATEAFF; CDR3 DNA: TGCGCCAGCAGCTTAGGGGACAGGGCCACTGAAGCTTTCTTT
D gene: TRBD1; CDR3 length: 15; V gene: TRBV5-1; clone size: few; J gene: TRBJ2-2; CDR3 protein: CASSLGQGTIGELFF; CDR3 DNA: TGCGCCAGCAGCTTGGGACAGGGTACAATCGGGGAGCTGTTTTTT
D gene: .; CDR3 length: 13; V gene: TRBV7-8; clone size: .; J gene: TRBJ1-6; CDR3 protein: CASSLDQGLPLHF; CDR3 DNA: TGTGCCAGCAGCTTAGACCAGGGTTTGCCCCTCCACTTT
D gene: .; CDR3 length: 15; V gene: TRBV7-4; clone size: .; J gene: TRBJ2-1; CDR3 protein: CASSLVGNSYNEQFF; CDR3 DNA: TGTGCCAGCAGCTTAGTAGGGAACTCCTACAATGAGCAGTTCTTC
D gene: .; CDR3 length: 15; V gene: TRBV9; clone size: once; J gene: TRBJ2-5; CDR3 protein: CATTPGGRTRETQYF; CDR3 DNA: TGTGCCACCACCCCGGGGGGCCGCACCAGAGAGACCCAGTACTTC
D gene: .; CDR3 length: 14; V gene: TRBV7-9; clone size: .; J gene: TRBJ1-3; CDR3 protein: CASSPSLPRNTIYF; CDR3 DNA: TGTGCCAGCAGCCCTTCGCTGCCCCGAAACACCATATATTTT